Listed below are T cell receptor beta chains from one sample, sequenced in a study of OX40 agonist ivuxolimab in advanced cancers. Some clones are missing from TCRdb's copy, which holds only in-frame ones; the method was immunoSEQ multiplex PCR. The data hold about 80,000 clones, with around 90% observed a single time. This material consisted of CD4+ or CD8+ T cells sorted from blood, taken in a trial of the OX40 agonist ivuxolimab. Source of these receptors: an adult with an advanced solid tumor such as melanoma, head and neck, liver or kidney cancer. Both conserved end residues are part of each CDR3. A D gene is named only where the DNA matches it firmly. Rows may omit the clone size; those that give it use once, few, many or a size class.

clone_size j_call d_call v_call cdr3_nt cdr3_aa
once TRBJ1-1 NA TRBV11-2 TGTGCCAGCAGCCAGGGGATAGTTCAGGGCCCTGAAGCTTTCTTT CASSQGIVQGPEAFF
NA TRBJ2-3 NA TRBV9 TGTGCCAGCAGCGTCCAGGGGGAGGGCACAGATACGCAGTATTTT CASSVQGEGTDTQYF
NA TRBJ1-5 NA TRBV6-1 TGTGCCAGCAGGGAGGGACGTATTAGCAATCAGCCCCAGCATTTT CASREGRISNQPQHF
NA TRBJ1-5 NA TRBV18 TGTGCCAGCTCACCAGGGGGAGAACAGCCCCAGCATTTT CASSPGGEQPQHF
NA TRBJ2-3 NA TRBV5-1 TGCGCCAGCAGCTCCGGGACGTGGGGGAGCACAGATACGCAGTATTTT CASSSGTWGSTDTQYF
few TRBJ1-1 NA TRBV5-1 TGCGCCAGCAGCTTGCAGGGAAATTCTGAAGCTTTCTTT CASSLQGNSEAFF
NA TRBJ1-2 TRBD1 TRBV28 TGTGCCAGCAGGAGGCAGGGGGGTGGCTACACCTTC CASRRQGGGYTF
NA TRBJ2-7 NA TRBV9 TGTGCCAGCAGCGTAGGTATTGCAGGTGCCTACGAGCAGTACTTC CASSVGIAGAYEQYF
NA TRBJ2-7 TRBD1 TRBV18 TGTGCCAGCGGGACAGGGAGTTCTTACGAGCAGTACTTC CASGTGSSYEQYF
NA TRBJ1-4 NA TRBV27 TGTGCCAGCAGTTTACGGGGGGCCGGGGAAAAACTGTTTTTT CASSLRGAGEKLFF
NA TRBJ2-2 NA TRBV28 TGTGCCAGCAGTTTGAGCACCGGGGAGCTGTTTTTT CASSLSTGELFF
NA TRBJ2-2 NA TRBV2 TGTGCCAGCTCCTCGGTCGGGGTGAACACCGGGGAGCTGTTTTTT CASSSVGVNTGELFF
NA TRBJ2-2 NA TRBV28 TGTGCCAGCAGTTCTATGAACACCGGGGAGCTGTTTTTT CASSSMNTGELFF
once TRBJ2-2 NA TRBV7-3 TGTGCCAGCAGCCCGTCGGCGGCGAACACCGGGGAGCTGTTTTTT CASSPSAANTGELFF
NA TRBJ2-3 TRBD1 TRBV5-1 TGCGCCAGCAGCTCCGACAGGGCAAGCACAGATACGCAGTATTTT CASSSDRASTDTQYF
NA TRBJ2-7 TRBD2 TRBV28 TGTGCCAGCAGGCCGGGAGGGGTTGGGGAGCAGTACTTC CASRPGGVGEQYF
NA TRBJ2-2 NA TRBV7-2 TGTGCCAGCAGCTTAAGTGGGGGGAGAACCGGGGAGCTGTTTTTT CASSLSGGRTGELFF